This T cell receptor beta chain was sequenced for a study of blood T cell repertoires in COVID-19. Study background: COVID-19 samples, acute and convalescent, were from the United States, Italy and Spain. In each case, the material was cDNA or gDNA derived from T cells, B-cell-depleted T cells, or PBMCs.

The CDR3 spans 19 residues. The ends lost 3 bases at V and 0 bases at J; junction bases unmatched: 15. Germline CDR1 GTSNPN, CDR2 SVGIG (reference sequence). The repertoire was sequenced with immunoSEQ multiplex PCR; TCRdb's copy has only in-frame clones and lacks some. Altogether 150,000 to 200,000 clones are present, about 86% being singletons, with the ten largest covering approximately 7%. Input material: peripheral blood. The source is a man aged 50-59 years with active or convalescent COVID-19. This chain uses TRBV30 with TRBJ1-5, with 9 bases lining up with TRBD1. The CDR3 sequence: CAWSQLGQGRPGSNQPQHF. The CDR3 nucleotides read TGTGCCTGGAGCCAACTAGGACAGGGGAGACCCGGTAGCAATCAGCCCCAGCATTTT.